The sequence of this T cell receptor (beta chain) was determined in a study of shared clonotypes between healthy human individuals. CD45RO-negative CD8 cells positively selected for CCR7 made up the naive population, which excluded terminally differentiated effector memory CD45RA+ cells. This table comes from immunoSEQ multiplex PCR, and its TCRdb copy is limited to in-frame clones, with some not included. In the table there are more than 2 million clones, around 95% of which are singletons. The CDR3 consists of 15 residues. With V trimmed by 5 bases and J by 1 base, 4 bases remained unmatched. Germline values: CDR1 LNHDA, CDR2 SQIVND (reference sequence).

The J gene is TRBJ1-5, the V gene TRBV19; 8 bases are a match to TRBD1. This TCR was sampled from a man aged 18-30 years in good health. Some clones in this sample may be carry-over from other donors' samples. The specimen was naive CD8+ T cells from PBMCs. CDR3 sequence: CASSPRDRSNQPQHF. The CDR3 DNA follows: TGTGCCAGTAGTCCCCGGGACAGGAGCAATCAGCCCCAGCATTTT.